This entry lists 6 T cell receptor beta chains sequenced from one sample in a study of blood T cell repertoires in COVID-19. Method: immunoSEQ multiplex PCR; TCRdb's copy keeps in-frame clones and lacks some. The table lists approximately 37,000 clones, around 83% of them singletons. Input material: peripheral blood. The receptors derive from a man aged 45-65 years in a cohort sampled during active COVID-19.

The chain joins TRBV29-1 to TRBJ2-1; D is ambiguous. The CDR3 is 11 residues long. Germline V gene data show CDR1 as SQVTM and CDR2 as ANQGSEA. Trimming removed 5 bases at V and 7 bases at J, with 9 bases between. CDR3 DNA sequence: TGCAGCGTTCAAAAAGAGAATGAGCAGTTCTTC. Its protein is CSVQKENEQFF.

In nucleotides, the CDR3 is TGTGCCAGCAGCACTGGGACTAGCGGGGGCCTTAGGGAAGATACGCAGTATTTT. Residues: CASSTGTSGGLREDTQYF. The chain uses TRBV4-2 and TRBJ2-3; 14 bases are shared with TRBD2. Germline V CDR1 and CDR2: LGHNA, YNFKEQ. The ends lost 5 bases at V and 5 bases at J; junction bases unmatched: 12. There are 18 residues in the CDR3.

Turning to this clone: Other DNA sequences in this sample translate to the same CDR3. CDR3 nucleotide sequence: TGTGCCAGCAGTTTGCAGGGGAACACTGAAGCTTTCTTT. This codes for CASSLQGNTEAFF. V is TRBV27 and J is TRBJ1-1, with a possible D match to TRBD1 (5 bases). Per germline, CDR1 MNHEY and CDR2 SMNVEV (reference sequence). The CDR3 runs to 13 residues. V was clipped by 3 bases and J by 1 base, with 6 bases between them.

The chain is built from TRBV29-1 and TRBJ2-7, with 8 positions matching TRBD1. The CDR3 is 16 amino acids. The V gene's germline CDR1 is SQVTM and CDR2 ANQGSEA. The ends lost 4 bases at V and 3 bases at J; junction bases unmatched: 14. CDR3 nucleotide sequence: TGCAGCGTTGTACTAGGCACCGGGACAGGAGTCTACGAGCAGTACTTC. It translates to CSVVLGTGTGVYEQYF.

The chain joins TRBV19 to TRBJ2-5; TRBD1 matches at 7 bases. V lost 1 base, J lost 0 bases, and 8 bases stayed unmatched. Germline V gives CDR1 LNHDA, CDR2 SQIVND (reference sequence). CDR3 size: 17 residues. The CDR3 DNA follows: TGTGCCAGTAGTATAGCCCCCGGGACAGCGTACCAAGAGACCCAGTACTTC. Protein sequence: CASSIAPGTAYQETQYF.

V is TRBV29-1 and J is TRBJ1-2, with 9 bases fitting TRBD1. CDR1 is SQVTM, CDR2 ANQGSEA, per germline. The CDR3 covers 16 residues. V lost 1 base to trimming and J lost 4 bases; unmatched junction nucleotides: 10. The CDR3 DNA is TGCAGCGTTGAAGGGGAAGGACAGGGGCTTTTCTATGGCTACACCTTC. This codes for CSVEGEGQGLFYGYTF.